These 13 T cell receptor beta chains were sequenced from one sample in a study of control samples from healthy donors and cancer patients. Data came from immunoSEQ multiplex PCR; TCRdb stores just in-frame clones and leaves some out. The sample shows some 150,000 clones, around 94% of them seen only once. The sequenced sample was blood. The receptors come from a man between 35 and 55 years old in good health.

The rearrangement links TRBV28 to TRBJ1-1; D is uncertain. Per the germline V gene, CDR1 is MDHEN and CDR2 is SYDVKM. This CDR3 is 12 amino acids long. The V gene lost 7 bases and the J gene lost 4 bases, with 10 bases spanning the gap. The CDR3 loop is CASTVGSTEAFF. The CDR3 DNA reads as TGTGCCAGCACCGTAGGGAGCACTGAAGCTTTCTTT.

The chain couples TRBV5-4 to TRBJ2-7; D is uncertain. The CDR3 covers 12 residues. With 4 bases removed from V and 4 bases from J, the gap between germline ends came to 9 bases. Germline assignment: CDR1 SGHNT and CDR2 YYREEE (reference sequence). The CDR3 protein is CASSGPTYEQYF. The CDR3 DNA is TGTGCCAGCAGCGGACCAACGTACGAGCAGTACTTC.

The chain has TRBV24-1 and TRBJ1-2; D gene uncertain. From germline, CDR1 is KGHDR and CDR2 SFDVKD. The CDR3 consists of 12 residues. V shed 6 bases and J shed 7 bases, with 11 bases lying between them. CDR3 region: CATSSGVGGYTF. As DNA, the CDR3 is TGTGCCACCAGTTCTGGGGTAGGTGGCTACACCTTC.

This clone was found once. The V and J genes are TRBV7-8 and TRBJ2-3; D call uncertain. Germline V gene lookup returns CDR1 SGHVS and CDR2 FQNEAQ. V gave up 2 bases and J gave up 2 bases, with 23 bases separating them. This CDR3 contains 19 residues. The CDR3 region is CASSLSLLPTQGSTDTQYF. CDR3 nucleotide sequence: TGTGCCAGCAGCTTAAGTCTCCTCCCCACTCAAGGATCCACAGATACGCAGTATTTT.

Here the CDR3 reads CASSSVRVGDGYTF. The CDR3 region has the DNA TGTGCCAGCAGCTCCGTTCGGGTGGGGGATGGCTACACCTTC. This sequence joins TRBV4-2 and TRBJ1-2, with D tentatively TRBD1 (5 bases). The CDR3 length is 14 residues. V shed 5 bases and J shed 6 bases, with 16 bases lying between them. Germline lookup yields CDR1 LGHNA and CDR2 YNFKEQ.

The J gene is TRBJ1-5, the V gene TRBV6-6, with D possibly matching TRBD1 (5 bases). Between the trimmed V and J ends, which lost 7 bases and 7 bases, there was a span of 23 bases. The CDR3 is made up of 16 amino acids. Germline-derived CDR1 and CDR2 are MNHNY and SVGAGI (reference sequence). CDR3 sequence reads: CASTLVRGAQGQPQHF. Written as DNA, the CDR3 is TGTGCCAGCACCCTCGTGAGAGGGGCGCAGGGACAGCCCCAGCATTTT.

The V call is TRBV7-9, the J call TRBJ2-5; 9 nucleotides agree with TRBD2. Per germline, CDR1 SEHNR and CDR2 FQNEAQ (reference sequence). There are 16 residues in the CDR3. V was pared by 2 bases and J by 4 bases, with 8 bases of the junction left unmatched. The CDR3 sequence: CASSLLLAGLGETQYF. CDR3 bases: TGTGCCAGCAGCTTACTTCTAGCGGGGTTGGGAGAGACCCAGTACTTC.

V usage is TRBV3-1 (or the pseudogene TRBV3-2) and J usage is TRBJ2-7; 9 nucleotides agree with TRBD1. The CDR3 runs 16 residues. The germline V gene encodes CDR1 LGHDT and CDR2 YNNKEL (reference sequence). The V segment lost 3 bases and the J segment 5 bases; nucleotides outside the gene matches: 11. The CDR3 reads CASSHGPGQGTHEQYF. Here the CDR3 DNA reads TGTGCCAGCAGCCACGGGCCGGGACAGGGAACTCACGAGCAGTACTTC.

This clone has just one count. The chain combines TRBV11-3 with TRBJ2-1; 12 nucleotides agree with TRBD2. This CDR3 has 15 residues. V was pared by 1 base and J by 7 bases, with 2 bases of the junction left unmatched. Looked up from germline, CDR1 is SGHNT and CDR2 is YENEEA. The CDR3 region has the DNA TGTGCCAGCAGCTTAGGAGGGACTAGCGGGAATGAGCAGTTCTTC. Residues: CASSLGGTSGNEQFF.

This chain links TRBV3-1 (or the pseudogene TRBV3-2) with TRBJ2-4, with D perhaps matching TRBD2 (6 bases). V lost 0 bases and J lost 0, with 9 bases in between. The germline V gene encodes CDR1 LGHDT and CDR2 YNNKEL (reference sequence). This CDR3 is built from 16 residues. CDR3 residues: CASSQENGGAKNIQYF. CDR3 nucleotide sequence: TGTGCCAGCAGCCAAGAGAACGGGGGAGCCAAAAACATTCAGTACTTC.

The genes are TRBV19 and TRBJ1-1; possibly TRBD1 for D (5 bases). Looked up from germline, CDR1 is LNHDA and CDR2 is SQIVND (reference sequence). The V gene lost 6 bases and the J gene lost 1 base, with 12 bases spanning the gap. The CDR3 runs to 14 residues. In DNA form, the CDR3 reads TGTGCCAGTAGGTGGCAGGGAACGAACACTGAAGCTTTCTTT. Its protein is CASRWQGTNTEAFF.

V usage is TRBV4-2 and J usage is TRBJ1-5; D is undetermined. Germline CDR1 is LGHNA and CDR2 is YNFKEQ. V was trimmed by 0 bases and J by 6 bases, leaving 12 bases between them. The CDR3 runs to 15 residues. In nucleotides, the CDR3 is TGTGCCAGCAGCCAAGATGCCACTCCGGGTCAGCCCCAGCATTTT. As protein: CASSQDATPGQPQHF.

CDR3 coding DNA: TGTGCCAGCAGCTTAGATCTGACAGGACGGCATGGCTACACCTTC. It encodes CASSLDLTGRHGYTF. This chain uses TRBV11-2 with TRBJ1-2; a weak D match, TRBD1 (6 bases). The V and J ends lost 0 bases and 6 bases respectively, with 14 bases between them. The germline V gene encodes CDR1 SGHAT and CDR2 FQNNGV. The CDR3 contains 15 residues.